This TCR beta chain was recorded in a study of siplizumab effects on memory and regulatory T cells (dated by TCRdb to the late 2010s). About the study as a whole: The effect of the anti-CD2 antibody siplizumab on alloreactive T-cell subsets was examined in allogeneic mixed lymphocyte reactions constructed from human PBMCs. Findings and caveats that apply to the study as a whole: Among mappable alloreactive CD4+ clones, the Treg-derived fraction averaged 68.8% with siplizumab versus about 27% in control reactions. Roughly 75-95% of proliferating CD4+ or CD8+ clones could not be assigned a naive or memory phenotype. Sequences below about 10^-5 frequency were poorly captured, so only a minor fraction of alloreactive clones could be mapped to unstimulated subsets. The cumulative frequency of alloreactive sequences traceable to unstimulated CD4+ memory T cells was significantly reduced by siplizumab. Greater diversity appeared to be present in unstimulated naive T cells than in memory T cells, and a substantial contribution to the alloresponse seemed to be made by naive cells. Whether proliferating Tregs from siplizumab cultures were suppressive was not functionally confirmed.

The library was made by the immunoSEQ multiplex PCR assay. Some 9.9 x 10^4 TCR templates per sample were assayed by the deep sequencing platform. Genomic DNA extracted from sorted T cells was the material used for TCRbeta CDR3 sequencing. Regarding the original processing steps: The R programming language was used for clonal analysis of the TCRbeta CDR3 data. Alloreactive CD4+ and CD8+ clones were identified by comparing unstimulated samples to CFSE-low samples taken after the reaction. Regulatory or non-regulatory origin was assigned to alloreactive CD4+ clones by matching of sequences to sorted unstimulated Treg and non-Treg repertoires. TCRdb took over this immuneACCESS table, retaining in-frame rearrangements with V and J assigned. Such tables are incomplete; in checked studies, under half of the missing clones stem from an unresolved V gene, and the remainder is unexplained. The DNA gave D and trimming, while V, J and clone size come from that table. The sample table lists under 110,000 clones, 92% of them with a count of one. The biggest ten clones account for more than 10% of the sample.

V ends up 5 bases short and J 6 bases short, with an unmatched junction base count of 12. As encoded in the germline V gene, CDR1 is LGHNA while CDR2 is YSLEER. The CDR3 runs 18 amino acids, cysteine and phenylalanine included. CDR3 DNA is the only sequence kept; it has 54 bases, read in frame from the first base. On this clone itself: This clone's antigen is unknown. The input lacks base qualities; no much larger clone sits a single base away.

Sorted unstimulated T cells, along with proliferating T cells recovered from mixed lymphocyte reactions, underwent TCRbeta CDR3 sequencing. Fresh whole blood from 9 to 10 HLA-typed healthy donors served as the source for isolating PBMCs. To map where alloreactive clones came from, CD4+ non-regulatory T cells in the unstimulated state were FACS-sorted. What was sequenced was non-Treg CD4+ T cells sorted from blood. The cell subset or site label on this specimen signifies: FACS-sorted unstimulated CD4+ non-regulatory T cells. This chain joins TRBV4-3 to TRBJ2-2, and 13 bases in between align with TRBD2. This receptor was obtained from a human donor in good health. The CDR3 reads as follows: CASSYEAGLAGTSGELFF. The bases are TGCGCCAGCAGCTACGAGGCGGGACTAGCGGGAACGTCCGGGGAGCTGTTTTTT.